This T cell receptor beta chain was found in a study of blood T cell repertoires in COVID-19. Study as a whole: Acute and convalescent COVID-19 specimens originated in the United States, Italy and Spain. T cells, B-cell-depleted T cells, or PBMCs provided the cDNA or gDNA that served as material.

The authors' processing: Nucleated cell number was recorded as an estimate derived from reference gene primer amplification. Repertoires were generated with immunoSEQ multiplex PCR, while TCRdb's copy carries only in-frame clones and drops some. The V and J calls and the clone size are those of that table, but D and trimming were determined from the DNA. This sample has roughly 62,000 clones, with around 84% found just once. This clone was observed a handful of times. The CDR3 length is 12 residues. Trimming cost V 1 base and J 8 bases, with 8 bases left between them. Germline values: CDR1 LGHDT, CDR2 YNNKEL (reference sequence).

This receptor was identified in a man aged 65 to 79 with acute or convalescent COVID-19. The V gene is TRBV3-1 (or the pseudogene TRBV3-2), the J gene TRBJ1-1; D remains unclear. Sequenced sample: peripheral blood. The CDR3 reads CASSQAAAEAFF. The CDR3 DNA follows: TGTGCCAGCAGCCAAGCGGCGGCCGAAGCTTTCTTT.